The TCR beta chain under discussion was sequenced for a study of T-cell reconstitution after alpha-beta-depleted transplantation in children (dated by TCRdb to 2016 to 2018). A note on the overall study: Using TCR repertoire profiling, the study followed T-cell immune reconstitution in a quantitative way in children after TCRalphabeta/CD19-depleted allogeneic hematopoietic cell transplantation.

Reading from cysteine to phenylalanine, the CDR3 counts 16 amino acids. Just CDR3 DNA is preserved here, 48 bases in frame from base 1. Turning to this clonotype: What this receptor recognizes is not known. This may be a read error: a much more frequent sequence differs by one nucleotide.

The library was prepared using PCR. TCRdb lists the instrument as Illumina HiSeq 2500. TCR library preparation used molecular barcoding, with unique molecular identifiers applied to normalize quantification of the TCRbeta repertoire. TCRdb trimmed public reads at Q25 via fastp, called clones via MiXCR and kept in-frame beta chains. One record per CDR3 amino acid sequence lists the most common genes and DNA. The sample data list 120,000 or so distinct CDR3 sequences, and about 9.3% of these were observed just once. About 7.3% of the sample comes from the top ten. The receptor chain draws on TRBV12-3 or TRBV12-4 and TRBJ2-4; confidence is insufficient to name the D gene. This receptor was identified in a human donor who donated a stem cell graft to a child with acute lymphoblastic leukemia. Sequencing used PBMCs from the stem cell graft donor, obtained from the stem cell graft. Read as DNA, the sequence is TGTGCCAGCAGTTTCGGGCAGTTTATAGCCAAAAACAGTCAGTACTTC. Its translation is CASSFGQFIAKNSQYF.